This TCR beta chain was captured by sequencing in a study of blood T cell repertoires in COVID-19. Whole-study context: Samples of COVID-19 (acute and convalescent) were obtained from the United States, Italy and Spain. The analysed material was cDNA or gDNA that came from T cells, B-cell-depleted T cells, or PBMCs.

The CDR3 sequence is 15 residues long. The germline gives CDR1 LNHDA, CDR2 SQIVND (reference sequence). With 6 bases clipped from V and 2 bases from J, the junction kept 9 bases outside the gene matches. Methods used by the authors: Estimated nucleated cell counts came from reference gene primer amplification. Sequencing used immunoSEQ multiplex PCR; TCRdb keeps in-frame clones, though not all of them. That table furnishes V, J and clone size, whereas the DNA furnished D and trimming. The sample lists around 280,000 clones, approximately 83% occurring once. The receptor was isolated from a woman in her twenties or thirties who had recovered from COVID-19. The chain couples TRBV19 to TRBJ2-5; TRBD1 agrees at 7 bases. What was sequenced was peripheral blood. CDR3 sequence reads: CASSPWGTAQETQYF. CDR3 DNA: TGTGCCAGTAGCCCGTGGGGGACAGCACAAGAGACCCAGTACTTC.